Given below is one T cell receptor (beta chain) in context. The same CDR3 is also encoded by other DNA sequences in this sample. The data were obtained in a study of blood T cell repertoires in COVID-19. Study information: There were acute and convalescent COVID-19 samples, and they came from the United States, Italy and Spain. T cells, B-cell-depleted T cells, or PBMCs provided the cDNA or gDNA that served as material.

Original handling: Amplifying reference gene primers gave estimates of nucleated cell counts. The method was immunoSEQ multiplex PCR; TCRdb's version includes in-frame clones alone and lacks a portion of them. V, J and clone size are taken as reported in that table, and D and trimming were inferred from the DNA itself. The sample has about 150,000 clones; 75% to 90% are singletons. The CDR3 length is 18 residues. With 0 bases clipped from V and 1 base from J, the junction kept 5 bases outside the gene matches. Germline-derived CDR1 and CDR2 are KGHSH and LQKENI. The receptor comes from a woman aged 70-85 years with acute or convalescent COVID-19. The sample taken for sequencing was peripheral blood. The V gene is TRBV18, the J gene TRBJ2-1; 11 nucleotides align to TRBD2. CDR3 region: CASSPPGLAGGSYNEQFF. The CDR3 DNA reads as TGTGCCAGCTCACCACCCGGGCTAGCGGGGGGTTCCTACAATGAGCAGTTCTTC.